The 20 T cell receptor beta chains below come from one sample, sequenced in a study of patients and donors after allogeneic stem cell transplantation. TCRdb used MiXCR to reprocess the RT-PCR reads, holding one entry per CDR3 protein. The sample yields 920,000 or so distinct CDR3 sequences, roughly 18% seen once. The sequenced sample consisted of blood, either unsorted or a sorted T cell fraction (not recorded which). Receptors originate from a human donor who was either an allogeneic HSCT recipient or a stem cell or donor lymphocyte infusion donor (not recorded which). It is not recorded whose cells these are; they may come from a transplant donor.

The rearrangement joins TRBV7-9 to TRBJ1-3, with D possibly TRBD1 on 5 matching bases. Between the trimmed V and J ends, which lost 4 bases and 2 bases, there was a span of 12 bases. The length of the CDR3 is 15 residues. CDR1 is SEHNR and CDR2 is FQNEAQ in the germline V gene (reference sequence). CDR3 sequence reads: CASSWGGQAGNTIYF. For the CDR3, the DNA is TGTGCCAGCAGCTGGGGTGGACAAGCTGGAAACACCATATATTTT. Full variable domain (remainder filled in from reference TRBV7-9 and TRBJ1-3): DTGVSQNPRHKITKRGQNVTFRCDPISEHNRLYWYRQTLGQGPEFLTYFQNEAQLEKSRLLSDRFSAERPKGSFSTLEIQRTEQGDSAMYLCASSWGGQAGNTIYFGEGSWLTVV.

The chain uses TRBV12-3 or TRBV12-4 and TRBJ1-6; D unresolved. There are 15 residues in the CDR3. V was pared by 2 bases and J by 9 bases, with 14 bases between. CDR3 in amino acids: CASSLNSADSSPLHF. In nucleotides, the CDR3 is TGTGCCAGCAGTTTAAATTCAGCGGATAGTTCACCCCTCCACTTT.

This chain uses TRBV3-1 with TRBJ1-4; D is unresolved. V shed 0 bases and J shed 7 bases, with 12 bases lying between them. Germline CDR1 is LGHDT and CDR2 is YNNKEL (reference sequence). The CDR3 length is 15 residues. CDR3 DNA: TGTGCCAGCAGCCAAGACCCAGTCGAAGGTGAAAAACTGTTTTTT. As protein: CASSQDPVEGEKLFF.

CDR3 nucleotide sequence: TGTGCCAGCAGCTTAGATTGGAGGGTGTCGGAGACTGAAGCTTTCTTT. It is translated as CASSLDWRVSETEAFF. The rearrangement joins TRBV7-6 to TRBJ1-1; no firm D call. V lost 1 base and J lost 5, with 17 bases in between. From germline, CDR1 is SGHVS and CDR2 FNYEAQ. This CDR3 has 16 residues.

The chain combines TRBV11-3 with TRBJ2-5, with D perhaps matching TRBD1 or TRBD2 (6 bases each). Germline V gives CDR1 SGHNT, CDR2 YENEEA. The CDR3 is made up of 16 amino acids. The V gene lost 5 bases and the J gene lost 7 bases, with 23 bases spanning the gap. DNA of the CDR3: TGTGCCAGCAGCACCAACTCACAGGGCCGGGGGAGGACCCAGTACTTC. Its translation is CASSTNSQGRGRTQYF.

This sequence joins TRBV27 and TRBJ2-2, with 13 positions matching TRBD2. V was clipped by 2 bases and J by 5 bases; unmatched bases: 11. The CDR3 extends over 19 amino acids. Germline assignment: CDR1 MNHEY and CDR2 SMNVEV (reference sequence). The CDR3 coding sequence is TGTGCCAGCAGTTTACTCCGGACTAGCGGGAGAGGCATGACCGGGGAGCTGTTTTTT. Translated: CASSLLRTSGRGMTGELFF.

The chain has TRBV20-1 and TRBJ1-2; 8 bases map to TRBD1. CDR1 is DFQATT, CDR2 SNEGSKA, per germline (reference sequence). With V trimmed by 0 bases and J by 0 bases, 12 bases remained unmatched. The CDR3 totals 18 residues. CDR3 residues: CSARDPLRTGRANYGYTF. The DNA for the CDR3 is TGCAGTGCTAGAGATCCCCTTCGGACAGGGAGGGCTAACTATGGCTACACCTTC.

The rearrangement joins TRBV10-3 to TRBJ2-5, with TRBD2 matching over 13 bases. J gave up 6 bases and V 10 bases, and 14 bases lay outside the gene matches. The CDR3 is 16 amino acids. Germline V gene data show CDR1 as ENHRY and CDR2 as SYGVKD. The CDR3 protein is CATERTSGGPAKTQYF. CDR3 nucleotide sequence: TGTGCCACCGAGAGGACTAGCGGGGGTCCAGCGAAGACCCAGTACTTC.

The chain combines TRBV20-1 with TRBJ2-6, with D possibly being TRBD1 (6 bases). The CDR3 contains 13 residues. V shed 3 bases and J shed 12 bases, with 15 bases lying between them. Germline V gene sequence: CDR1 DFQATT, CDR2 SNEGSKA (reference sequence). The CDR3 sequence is CSASSLRDIVLTF. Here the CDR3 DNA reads TGCAGTGCTAGTTCCCTAAGGGACATCGTCCTGACTTTC.

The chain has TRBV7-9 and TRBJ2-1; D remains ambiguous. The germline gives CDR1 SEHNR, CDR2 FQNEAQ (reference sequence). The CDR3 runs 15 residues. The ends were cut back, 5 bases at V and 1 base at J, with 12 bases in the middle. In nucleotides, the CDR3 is TGTGCCAGCAGCCAACGGCAACTTTCCTACAATGAGCAGTTCTTC. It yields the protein CASSQRQLSYNEQFF.

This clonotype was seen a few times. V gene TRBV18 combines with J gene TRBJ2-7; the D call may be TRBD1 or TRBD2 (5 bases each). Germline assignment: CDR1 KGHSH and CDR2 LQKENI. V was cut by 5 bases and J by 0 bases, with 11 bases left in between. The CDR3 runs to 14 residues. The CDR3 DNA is TGTGCCAGCTCATCATCGGGACCCTCCTACGAGCAGTACTTC. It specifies CASSSSGPSYEQYF.

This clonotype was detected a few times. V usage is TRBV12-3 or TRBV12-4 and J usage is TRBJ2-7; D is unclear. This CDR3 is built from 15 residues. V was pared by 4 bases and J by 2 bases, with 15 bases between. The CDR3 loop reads CASSSRGGGPYEQYF. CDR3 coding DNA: TGTGCCAGCAGTTCCCGCGGCGGCGGACCCTACGAGCAGTACTTC.

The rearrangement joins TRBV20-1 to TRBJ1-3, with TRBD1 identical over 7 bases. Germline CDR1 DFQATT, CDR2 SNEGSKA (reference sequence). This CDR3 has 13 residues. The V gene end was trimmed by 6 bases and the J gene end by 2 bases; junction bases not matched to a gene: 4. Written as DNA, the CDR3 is TGCAGTGCCCCGACAGGGACTGGAAACACCATATATTTT. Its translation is CSAPTGTGNTIYF.

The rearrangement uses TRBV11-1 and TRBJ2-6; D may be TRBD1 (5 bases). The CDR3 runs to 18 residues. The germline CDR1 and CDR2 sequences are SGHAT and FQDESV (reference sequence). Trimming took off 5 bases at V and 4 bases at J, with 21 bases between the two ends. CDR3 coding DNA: TGTGCCAGCAGCAAAAGATACCAGGGTCTGTGGGGGGCCAACGTCCTGACTTTC. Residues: CASSKRYQGLWGANVLTF. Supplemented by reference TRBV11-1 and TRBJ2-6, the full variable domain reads EAEVAQSPRYKITEKSQAVAFWCDPISGHATLYWYRQILGQGPELLVQFQDESVVDDSQLPKDRFSAERLKGVDSTLKIQPAELGDSAMYLCASSKRYQGLWGANVLTFGAGSRLTVL.

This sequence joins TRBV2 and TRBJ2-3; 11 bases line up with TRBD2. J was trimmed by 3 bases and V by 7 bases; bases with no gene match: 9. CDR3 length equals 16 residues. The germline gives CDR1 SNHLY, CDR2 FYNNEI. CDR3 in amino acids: CASTRLAGGETDTQYF. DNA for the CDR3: TGTGCCAGCACCCGCCTAGCGGGGGGTGAGACAGATACGCAGTATTTT.

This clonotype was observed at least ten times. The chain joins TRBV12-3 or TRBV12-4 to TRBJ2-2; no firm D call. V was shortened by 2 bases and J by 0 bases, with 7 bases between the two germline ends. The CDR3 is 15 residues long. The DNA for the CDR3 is TGTGCCAGCAGTTTAACGCGGCCGAACACCGGGGAGCTGTTTTTT. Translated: CASSLTRPNTGELFF.

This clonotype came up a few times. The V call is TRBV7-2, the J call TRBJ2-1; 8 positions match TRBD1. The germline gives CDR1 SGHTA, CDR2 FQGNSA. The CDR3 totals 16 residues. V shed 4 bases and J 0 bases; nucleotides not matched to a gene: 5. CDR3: CASSSGGSGSYNEQFF. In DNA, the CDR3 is TGTGCCAGCAGCTCAGGGGGCTCAGGCTCCTACAATGAGCAGTTCTTC.

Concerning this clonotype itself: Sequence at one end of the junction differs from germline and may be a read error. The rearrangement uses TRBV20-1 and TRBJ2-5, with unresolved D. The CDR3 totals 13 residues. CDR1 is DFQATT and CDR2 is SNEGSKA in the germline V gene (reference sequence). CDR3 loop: CSARPDNREAQYF. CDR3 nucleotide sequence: TGCAGTGCTAGACCGGATAATCGAGAGGCCCAGTACTTC.

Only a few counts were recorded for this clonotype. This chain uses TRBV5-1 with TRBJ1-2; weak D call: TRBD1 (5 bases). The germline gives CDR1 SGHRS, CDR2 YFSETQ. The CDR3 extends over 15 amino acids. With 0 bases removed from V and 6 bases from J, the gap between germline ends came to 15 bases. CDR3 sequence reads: CASSLGGRVRNGYTF. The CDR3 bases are TGCGCCAGCAGCTTGGGTGGCAGGGTGAGGAATGGCTACACCTTC.

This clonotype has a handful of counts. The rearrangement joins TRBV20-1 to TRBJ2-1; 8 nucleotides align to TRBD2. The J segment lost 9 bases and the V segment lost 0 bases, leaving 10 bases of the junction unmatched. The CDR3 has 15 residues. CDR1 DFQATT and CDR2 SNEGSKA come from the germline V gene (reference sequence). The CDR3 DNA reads TGCAGTGCTAGAGATGGTGTGACTAGCGAGGTTGAGCAGTTCTTC. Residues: CSARDGVTSEVEQFF.